This TCR beta chain was captured by sequencing in a study of regulatory T cells in long-lasting Graves disease. The germline CDR1 and CDR2 sequences are MNHNS and SASEGT. The germline V and J ends were trimmed by 7 bases and 4 bases, with 22 bases remaining between them. The CDR3 extends over 16 amino acids. Time point in this sample: newly diagnosed GD, antithyroid drugs for less than 3 months. The TCR library used RNA extracted from PBMCs. Building of the TCR beta libraries involved iRepertoire HTBI primers and Arm-PCR of CDR3 regions. In the study's own analysis: Throughout the samples, researchers identified about 56 TRBV and 12 to 15 TRBJ segments. TCRdb fed the multiplex PCR reads into MiXCR, producing one record per CDR3 protein. These V and J calls originate from TCRdb's pipeline instead of the authors' own analysis. This table has hundreds of thousands of distinct CDR3 sequences, approximately 12% appearing once.

Another study also made use of these data, one on T cells in Graves' hyperthyroidism and ophthalmopathy.

Sample: peripheral blood mononuclear cells (PBMCs), taken at new diagnosis, from a patient treated with antithyroid drugs. The chain couples TRBV6-1 to TRBJ2-5; tentative D call: TRBD1 (6 bases). This receptor was taken from a man in his thirties or forties with Graves disease. The CDR3 bases are TGTGCCAGCAACCACGCCGGGACACCCTTTGGAGAGACCCAGTACTTC. Translation gives CASNHAGTPFGETQYF.